This T cell receptor (beta chain) was retrieved from a study of metastatic and nonmetastatic thyroid tumors. About the research overall: A comparison of repertoires was made across blood and tumor or nodule tissue from malignant and benign thyroid patients. General observations from the study: Compared with benign nodules, malignant thyroid tumors were reported to have significantly higher TCR beta diversity in both blood and tumor.

This CDR3 is built from 16 residues. V was pared by 3 bases and J by 14 bases, with 23 bases between. Germline-derived CDR1 and CDR2 are MDHEN and SYDVKM. None of the patients had undergone any treatment ahead of thyroid surgery. Authors' data handling: It was from CDR3 differences across clinicopathological groups that a distant-metastasis classifier for papillary thyroid cancer was built. TCRdb re-called clones from the PCR reads using MiXCR. These V and J calls rely on TCRdb rather than the paper's analysis. The repertoire holds some 20,000 clones, with approximately 17% as singletons. Worth noting for this clone: Its matching antigen is unknown.

This TCR was recovered from a male donor with papillary thyroid cancer or a benign thyroid nodule (not recorded which). Some clones in this sample may be carry-over from other donors' samples. The chain has TRBV28 and TRBJ1-6; TRBD1 is a possible D gene (5 bases). Sequenced: blood. The CDR3 sequence is CASSFGTPDVVSTLHF. CDR3 nucleotides: TGTGCCAGCAGTTTCGGGACCCCGGATGTTGTCTCAACCCTCCACTTT.